The 17 T cell receptor beta chains below come from one sample, sequenced in a study of T-cell memory formation after mild COVID-19. TCRdb used MiXCR to reprocess the 5' RACE reads, holding one entry per CDR3 protein. The sample has approximately 500,000 distinct CDR3 sequences, nearly 25% seen once; the top ten hold under 15%. The specimen was PBMCs or a T cell subset sorted from them (not recorded which). All receptors come from an adult woman who had mild COVID-19 (a few samples of this study predate the infection). Cell type and time point are not known.

This clonotype showed up just a few times. The chain couples TRBV24-1 to TRBJ2-1, with D possibly being TRBD1 or TRBD2 (5 bases each). V dropped 2 bases and J dropped 2 bases, with 12 bases sitting between them. CDR3 length equals 16 residues. Germline V CDR1 and CDR2: KGHDR, SFDVKD. The CDR3 is CATSDSGTTPYNEQFF. In nucleotides, the CDR3 is TGTGCCACCAGTGATTCCGGGACCACCCCCTACAATGAGCAGTTCTTC.

This chain connects TRBV19 to TRBJ2-5; the D is unclear. Trimming took 2 bases from V and 5 from J, leaving 12 bases between them. Germline V gene sequence: CDR1 LNHDA, CDR2 SQIVND (reference sequence). This CDR3 spans 14 amino acids. CDR3 in DNA: TGTGCCAGTAGTATAACCCCGAGCTCCGAGACCCAGTACTTC. Protein sequence: CASSITPSSETQYF.

The table lists this clonotype with a few counts. The chain joins TRBV12-3 or TRBV12-4 to TRBJ2-7, with D perhaps assigned TRBD1 or TRBD2 (5 bases each). Trimming cost V 1 base and J 8 bases, with 12 bases left between them. The CDR3 length is 13 residues. The CDR3 reads CASSLEVGVKQYF. For the CDR3, the DNA is TGTGCCAGCAGTTTAGAAGTGGGGGTAAAGCAGTACTTC.

The table lists this clonotype with a few counts. This chain's CDR3 is CASSLSGTSSGEQFF. The DNA of the CDR3 is TGTGCCAGCAGTTTATCCGGGACTAGTTCCGGTGAGCAGTTCTTC. This chain uses TRBV12-3 or TRBV12-4 with TRBJ2-1; 8 positions match TRBD2. The CDR3 loop spans 15 amino acids. Trimming at V came to 2 bases and at J to 9 bases, leaving 9 bases not matched to a gene.

J is TRBJ2-3 and V is TRBV7-8; D may be TRBD1 (6 bases). Germline CDR1 and CDR2: SGHVS and FQNEAQ. Between the trimmed V and J ends, which lost 7 bases and 3 bases, there was a span of 20 bases. The CDR3 consists of 16 residues. The CDR3 reads CASNFRGTISTDTQYF. CDR3 in DNA: TGTGCCAGCAACTTTCGAGGGACAATATCAACAGATACGCAGTATTTT.

This clonotype was seen only a few times. The J gene is TRBJ2-2, the V gene TRBV24-1; D is unclear. The CDR3 sequence is 16 residues long. In germline, CDR1 is KGHDR, CDR2 SFDVKD. Trimming cost V 4 bases and J 6 bases, with 17 bases left between them. The CDR3, as DNA: TGTGCCACCAGTGAGGCCCCACTACTAAGGGCCGGGGAGCTGTTTTTT. As protein: CATSEAPLLRAGELFF.

V and J are TRBV6-1 and TRBJ2-5; 9 nucleotides align to TRBD2. This CDR3 is 13 amino acids long. Per germline, CDR1 MNHNS and CDR2 SASEGT. Trimming took 6 bases from V and 4 from J; bases not matched to a gene: 3. CDR3 sequence reads: CASRIAGAETQYF. The DNA for the CDR3 is TGTGCCAGCAGGATAGCGGGAGCAGAGACCCAGTACTTC.

This clonotype was seen only a few times. The rearrangement uses TRBV18 and TRBJ2-3; 12 bases match TRBD2. V was pared by 5 bases and J by 4 bases, with 13 bases of the junction left unmatched. Germline V CDR1 and CDR2: KGHSH, LQKENI. CDR3 length equals 18 residues. The CDR3 bases are TGTGCCAGCTCAACGTATCCCCCGACTAGCGGGAGATCAGATACGCAGTATTTT. Amino acid sequence: CASSTYPPTSGRSDTQYF.

Only one count was recorded for this clonotype. The chain uses TRBV7-8 and TRBJ1-2; D is perhaps TRBD1 (5 bases). In germline, CDR1 is SGHVS, CDR2 FQNEAQ. CDR3 length: 19 amino acids. With 1 base removed from V and 0 bases from J, the gap between germline ends came to 21 bases. As DNA, the CDR3 is TGTGCCAGCAGCTTAGGTGCGGGGCAGGGAAAGCCCACTAACTATGGCTACACCTTC. As protein: CASSLGAGQGKPTNYGYTF.

This chain joins TRBV25-1 and TRBJ2-1; TRBD1 matches at 11 bases. CDR1 is MGHDK and CDR2 is SYGVNS in the germline V gene. This CDR3 has 14 amino acids. V lost 8 bases to trimming and J lost 2 bases; unmatched junction nucleotides: 2. The CDR3 here is CASAGQGAYNEQFF. CDR3 bases: TGTGCCAGCGCGGGACAGGGGGCCTACAATGAGCAGTTCTTC.

The V and J genes are TRBV24-1 and TRBJ2-1; TRBD2 matches 8 bases. CDR3 length: 15 amino acids. V trimming: 9 bases; J trimming: 2 bases; junction bases outside the gene matches: 8. CDR1 KGHDR and CDR2 SFDVKD come from the germline V gene. The CDR3 loop is CATREGVSPYNEQFF. The CDR3 coding sequence is TGTGCCACCCGGGAGGGGGTTTCTCCCTACAATGAGCAGTTCTTC.

The V gene is TRBV27, the J gene TRBJ2-7; D is perhaps TRBD1 (5 bases). This CDR3 has 13 residues. From germline, CDR1 is MNHEY and CDR2 SMNVEV (reference sequence). V was shortened by 3 bases and J by 4 bases, with 10 bases between the two germline ends. The CDR3 DNA follows: TGTGCCAGCAGTTTTGGGGCAGGTTACGAGCAGTACTTC. Amino acids: CASSFGAGYEQYF.

This clonotype was counted only a few times. The chain combines TRBV18 with TRBJ2-1, with D perhaps TRBD1 (5 bases). Germline V gene sequence: CDR1 KGHSH, CDR2 LQKENI. This CDR3 has 14 residues. V was cut by 4 bases and J by 6 bases, with 13 bases left in between. CDR3 sequence reads: CASSHADTANEQFF. For the CDR3, the DNA is TGTGCCAGCTCACATGCGGACACGGCCAATGAGCAGTTCTTC.

This clonotype has only a few counts. This chain joins TRBV6-5 and TRBJ2-4, with 7 bases matching TRBD1. Germline lookup yields CDR1 MNHEY and CDR2 SVGAGI. CDR3 length: 17 residues. J gave up 0 bases and V 6 bases, and 11 bases lay outside the gene matches. CDR3 protein: CASRRRQQGPAKNIQYF. CDR3 nucleotides: TGTGCCAGCAGACGCCGGCAACAGGGGCCAGCCAAAAACATTCAGTACTTC.

This clonotype showed up many times. The chain recombines TRBV6-5 with TRBJ2-5; possible D gene TRBD2, 5 bases. There are 13 residues in the CDR3. Germline CDR1 MNHEY, CDR2 SVGAGI. V lost 5 bases and J lost 2, with 9 bases in between. The CDR3 bases are TGTGCCAGCAGTCTCCCGGGACAAGAGACCCAGTACTTC. Its protein product is CASSLPGQETQYF.

J is TRBJ2-3 and V is TRBV20-1; 14 positions match TRBD2. This CDR3 is built from 15 residues. The V segment lost 4 bases and the J segment 6 bases; nucleotides outside the gene matches: 6. Looked up from germline, CDR1 is DFQATT and CDR2 is SNEGSKA (reference sequence). CDR3 sequence reads: CSANGLAGGLDTQYF. CDR3 in DNA: TGCAGTGCTAATGGACTAGCGGGAGGATTGGATACGCAGTATTTT.

The rearrangement joins TRBV9 to TRBJ2-5; TRBD1 matches 9 bases. The CDR3 sequence is 17 residues long. The V gene's germline CDR1 is SGDLS and CDR2 YYNGEE. With V trimmed by 0 bases and J by 2 bases, 8 bases remained unmatched. The CDR3 nucleotides are TGTGCCAGCAGCGTAGCTCCGGGGACAGGGACTCAAGAGACCCAGTACTTC. It is translated as CASSVAPGTGTQETQYF. Drawing the rest from reference TRBV9 and TRBJ2-5, the complete variable domain is DSGVTQTPKHLITATGQRVTLRCSPRSGDLSVYWYQQSLDQGLQFLIQYYNGEERAKGNILERFSAQQFPDLHSELNLSSLELGDSALYFCASSVAPGTGTQETQYFGPGTRLLVL.